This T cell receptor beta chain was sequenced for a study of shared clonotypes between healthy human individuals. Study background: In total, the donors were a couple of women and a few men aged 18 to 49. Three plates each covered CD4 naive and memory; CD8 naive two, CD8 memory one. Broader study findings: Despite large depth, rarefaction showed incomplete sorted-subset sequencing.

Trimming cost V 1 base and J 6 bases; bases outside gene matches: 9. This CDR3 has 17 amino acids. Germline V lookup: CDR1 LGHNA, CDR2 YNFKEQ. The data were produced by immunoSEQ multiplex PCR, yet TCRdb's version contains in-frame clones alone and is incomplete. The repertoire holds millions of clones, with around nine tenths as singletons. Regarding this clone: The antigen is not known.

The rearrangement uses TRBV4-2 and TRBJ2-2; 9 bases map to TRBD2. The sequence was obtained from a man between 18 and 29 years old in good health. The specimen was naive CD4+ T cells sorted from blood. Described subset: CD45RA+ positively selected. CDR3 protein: CASSQAGRGGAPGELFF. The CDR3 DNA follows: TGTGCCAGCAGCCAAGCCGGGCGCGGGGGGGCCCCCGGGGAGCTGTTTTTT.